The clone carrying this T cell receptor beta chain was counted ten times or more. Its target is not known. This entry belongs to a study of early T cells in non-severe SARS-CoV-2 infection. Across the study: With bulk RNA from unsorted whole blood as input, sequencing yielded unpaired chains. Study conclusions and caveats: The VDJdb matching leaned toward anti-spike CD8 responses and overlooked private and CD4 specificities.

Unique molecular identifiers were added to individual cDNA molecules. TCRdb reanalysed the 5' RACE reads using MiXCR and keeps one entry per CDR3 protein. This sample yields 65,000 to 95,000 distinct CDR3 sequences, of which around 5% are seen a single time; 7.3% belongs to the top ten. Specimen: whole blood, collected at baseline. The receptor was derived from an adult who was a healthcare worker with PCR-confirmed SARS-CoV-2 infection or an uninfected control (not recorded which).

The CDR3 coding sequence is TGTGCCAGCACGGTTGGCAGCCCACCGATTGAAGCTTTCTTT. Translated: CASTVGSPPIEAFF. The chain employs TRBV25-1 and TRBJ1-1, with D unclear. V was pared by 7 bases and J by 7 bases, with 19 bases between. The CDR3 length is 14 residues. Germline V gene data show CDR1 as MGHDK and CDR2 as SYGVNS. The variable domain in full, completed from reference TRBV25-1 and TRBJ1-1, reads EADIYQTPRYLVIGTGKKITLECSQTMGHDKMYWYQQDPGMELHLIHYSYGVNSTEKGDLSSESTVSRIRTEHFPLTLESARPSHTSQYLCASTVGSPPIEAFFGQGTRLTVV.